This T cell receptor (beta chain) was sequenced in a study of graft-versus-host responses after intestinal transplantation. Study context: Every recipient underwent anti-thymocyte globulin induction, then tacrolimus and steroids for about three years. Study-level results: With peak circulating GvH clone levels came an association with early post-transplant HvG declines. GvH clones detected in recipient marrow included some appearing first in ileum or blood. Graft-donor T cell macrochimerism in patients accompanied high graft-versus-host to host-versus-graft clonal ratios in allografts.

About this clone: Its antigen is unidentified.

The method was immunoSEQ multiplex PCR; TCRdb's version includes in-frame clones alone and lacks a portion of them. The repertoire has 35,000 to 45,000 clones, roughly 91% of them found once; the top ten carry roughly 7.1%. Looked up from germline, CDR1 is SGHTA and CDR2 is FQGNSA. Trimming removed 1 base from V and 5 bases from J; junction bases left unmatched: 5. This CDR3 is built from 15 residues. The material sequenced was PBMCs, taken roughly 270 days after transplant. The V call is TRBV7-2, the J call TRBJ1-5; 7 bases are a match to TRBD1. This clonotype originated in a human patient who received an intestinal transplant, so some T cells may come from the graft donor. The CDR3 nucleotides are TGTGCCAGCAGCTTAGTTGCAGGGGGTGATCAGCCCCAGCATTTT. Its protein is CASSLVAGGDQPQHF.